The present entry profiles one T cell receptor (beta chain) with its context. Antigen: not known. This sample was taken from a study of CD8+CD57+ T cells in acquired aplastic anemia. Study summary: The sorted CD4+ and CD8+ cells yielded an average approximately 3 ug of DNA. Some 10 million reads were obtained on average for healthy donor CD4+ cells.

Profiling of TCR beta VDJ combinations and CDR3 sequences used genomic DNA as template. TCRdb recomputed calls from the reads with MiXCR, one row per CDR3 protein. The sample yields around 400,000 distinct CDR3 sequences, 55% to 70% seen once. V lost 2 bases and J lost 7, with 11 bases in between. Germline V CDR1 and CDR2: MNHEY, SMNVEV (reference sequence). This CDR3 region has 13 residues. Study results and limitations: CD8+ Simpson's diversity in patients was not significantly different from that in controls. Patients and controls had in common approximately 29 CD8+ CDR3 sequences.

The sequence was collected from a human donor in good health, serving as a control. The V gene is TRBV27, the J gene TRBJ1-1, with D possibly TRBD1 on 5 matching bases. The sequencing sample was made of sorted CD4+, CD8+, or CD8+CD57+ T cells (not recorded which) from PBMCs. The CDR3 bases are TGTGCCAGCAGTTTACGAGGGGATGGTGAAGCTTTCTTT. Its protein is CASSLRGDGEAFF.